The TCR beta chain described here comes from a study of cytomegalovirus exposure and HLA in healthy donors. Separate from the roughly 730-subject first cohort, the roughly 120-subject validation cohort was the one that the donors belonged to. Clones were read by immunoSEQ multiplex PCR, and TCRdb kept only the in-frame ones, dropping some. This sample has 150,000 to 200,000 clones; 84% occur once, and the top ten carry 6% to 9%. This clone appeared once. The V gene's germline CDR1 is MNHEY and CDR2 SMNVEV (reference sequence). The CDR3 loop spans 14 amino acids. With 2 bases clipped from V and 1 base from J, the junction kept 1 base outside the gene matches.

The sequence derives from a man aged 18 to 29 in good health and CMV-seropositive. The chain links TRBV27 to TRBJ2-7; 8 bases align to TRBD1. The sequenced sample consisted of PBMCs. This CDR3 is CASSLGTGSYEQYF. CDR3 coding DNA: TGTGCCAGCAGTTTAGGGACAGGATCCTACGAGCAGTACTTC.